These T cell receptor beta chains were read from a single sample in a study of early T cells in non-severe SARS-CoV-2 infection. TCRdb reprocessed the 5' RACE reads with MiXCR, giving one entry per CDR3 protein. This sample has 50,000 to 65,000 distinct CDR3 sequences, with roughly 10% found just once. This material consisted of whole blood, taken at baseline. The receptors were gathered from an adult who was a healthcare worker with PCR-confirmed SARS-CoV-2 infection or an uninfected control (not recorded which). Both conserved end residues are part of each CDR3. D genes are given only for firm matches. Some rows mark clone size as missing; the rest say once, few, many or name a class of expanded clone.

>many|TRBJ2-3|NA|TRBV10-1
CASSESLAASTDTQYF
TGCGCCAGCAGTGAGTCGCTGGCGGCTAGCACAGATACGCAGTATTTT
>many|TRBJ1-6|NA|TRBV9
CASSLNSLNSPLHF
TGTGCCAGCAGCTTAAATAGCCTCAATTCACCCCTCCACTTT
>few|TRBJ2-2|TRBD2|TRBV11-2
CASSLATGTSPYRGTGELFF
TGTGCCAGCAGCTTAGCCACCGGGACTAGCCCATACCGGGGCACCGGGGAGCTGTTTTTT
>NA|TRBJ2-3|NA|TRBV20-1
CSAVGVAAGLGYF
TGCAGTGCTGTGGGGGTAGCGGCGGGACTTGGGTATTTT
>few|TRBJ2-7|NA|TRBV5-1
CASSLGSGRVTYEQYF
TGCGCCAGCAGCTTGGGCTCAGGACGAGTAACCTACGAGCAGTACTTC
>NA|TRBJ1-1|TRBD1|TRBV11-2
CASSIARKDRERGAFF
TGTGCCAGCAGCATAGCAAGGAAAGACAGGGAGCGGGGAGCTTTCTTT
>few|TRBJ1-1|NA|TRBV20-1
CSAIAPITVSRGKAANTEAFF
TGCAGTGCTATTGCCCCAATTACCGTATCCCGGGGTAAAGCCGCGAACACTGAAGCTTTCTTT
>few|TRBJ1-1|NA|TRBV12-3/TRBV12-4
CASSLAGTYAFF
TGTGCCAGCAGTTTAGCGGGAACCTACGCTTTCTTT
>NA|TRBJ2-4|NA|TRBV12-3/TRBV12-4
CASSTGGGKNIQYF
TGTGCCAGCAGTACAGGGGGGGGCAAAAACATTCAGTACTTC
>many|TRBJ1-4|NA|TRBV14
CASSTRLGADEKLFF
TGTGCCAGCAGCACCAGACTTGGGGCCGATGAAAAACTGTTTTTT
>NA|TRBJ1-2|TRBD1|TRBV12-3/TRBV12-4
CASSPPDRGGYGYTF
TGTGCCAGCAGTCCACCGGACAGGGGTGGCTATGGCTACACCTTC
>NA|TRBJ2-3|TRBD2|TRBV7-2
CASSIGLVTDTQYF
TGTGCCAGCAGCATCGGACTAGTAACAGATACGCAGTATTTT
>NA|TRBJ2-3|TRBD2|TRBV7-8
CASSFGLVADTQYF
TGTGCCAGCAGCTTCGGACTAGTGGCAGATACGCAGTATTTT
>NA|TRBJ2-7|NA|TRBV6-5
CASREGGFYEQYF
TGTGCCAGCAGGGAGGGGGGCTTCTACGAGCAGTACTTC
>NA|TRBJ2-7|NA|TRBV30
CAWSRVGYEQYF
TGTGCCTGGAGTCGTGTCGGTTACGAGCAGTACTTC
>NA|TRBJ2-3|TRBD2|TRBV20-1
CSASGGATTDTQYF
TGCAGTGCTAGCGGGGGGGCTACCACAGATACGCAGTATTTT
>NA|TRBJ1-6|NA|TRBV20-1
CSASAGAGALHF
TGCAGTGCTAGTGCAGGGGCAGGGGCCCTCCACTTT
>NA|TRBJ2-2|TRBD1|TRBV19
CASGGQGVTGELFF
TGTGCCAGTGGCGGACAGGGGGTCACCGGGGAGCTGTTTTTT
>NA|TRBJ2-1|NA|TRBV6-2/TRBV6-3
CASSYIQGYNEQFF
TGTGCCAGCAGTTATATTCAGGGCTACAATGAGCAGTTCTTC
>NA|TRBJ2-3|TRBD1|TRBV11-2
CASSRQGVPGDTQYF
TGTGCCAGCAGCCGACAGGGTGTGCCCGGCGATACGCAGTATTTT
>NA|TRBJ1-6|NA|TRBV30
CAWSGTGTPLHF
TGTGCCTGGAGTGGGACCGGGACACCCCTCCACTTT
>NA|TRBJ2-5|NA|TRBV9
CASSPGGSTETQYF
TGTGCCAGCAGCCCAGGAGGCTCCACGGAGACCCAGTACTTC
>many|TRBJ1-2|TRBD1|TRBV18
CASSAKQGADYGYTF
TGTGCCAGCTCAGCCAAACAGGGGGCCGACTATGGCTACACCTTC
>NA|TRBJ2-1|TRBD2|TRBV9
CASSVFSGFYNEQFF
TGTGCCAGCAGCGTATTTAGCGGGTTCTACAATGAGCAGTTCTTC
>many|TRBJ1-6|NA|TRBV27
CASRGGHRNSPLHF
TGTGCCAGCAGGGGGGGACACCGCAATTCACCCCTCCACTTT
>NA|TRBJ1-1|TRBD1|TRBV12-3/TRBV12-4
CASSYRGHSAKAFF
TGTGCCAGCAGTTACAGGGGGCATTCGGCGAAAGCTTTCTTT
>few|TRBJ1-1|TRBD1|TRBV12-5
CASGRGQTNTEAFF
TGTGCTAGTGGCCGGGGACAGACGAACACTGAAGCTTTCTTT